This TCR beta chain derives from a study of CD8 T cells in Susac syndrome. Patients with Susac syndrome met the recently defined diagnostic criteria for definite or probable disease. The RNA input was roughly 0.45 to 1 ug, and it was reverse transcribed with random hexamers. Across 54 Vbeta and 13 Jbeta, TCR beta CDR3 was amplified with immunoSEQ multiplex PCR. TCRdb called the immunoSEQ multiplex PCR reads again in MiXCR, with one record for every CDR3 protein. The table shows about 120,000 distinct CDR3 sequences, with 85% to 95% occurring only once. This clonotype occurred once. Its antigen is not identified. CDR1 SGHAT and CDR2 FQNNGV come from the germline V gene. This CDR3 is built from 13 residues. The V and J ends lost 5 bases and 4 bases, in that order; junction bases with no gene match: 2. Broader study findings: Clonal expansion involving Susac CD8+ cells peaked in TEMRA cells and active patients. Across the total CD8+ repertoires, roughly 17 Susac-specific public clones were found. The CD8+ TEMRA repertoires yielded five such clones.

Sequenced: CD8+ T cells from PBMCs. This TCR was recovered from a human donor with Susac syndrome. This chain connects TRBV11-2 to TRBJ1-1; 9 positions match TRBD1. This chain's CDR3 is CASSGTGITEAFF. The CDR3 DNA reads TGTGCCAGCAGCGGGACAGGGATCACTGAAGCTTTCTTT.